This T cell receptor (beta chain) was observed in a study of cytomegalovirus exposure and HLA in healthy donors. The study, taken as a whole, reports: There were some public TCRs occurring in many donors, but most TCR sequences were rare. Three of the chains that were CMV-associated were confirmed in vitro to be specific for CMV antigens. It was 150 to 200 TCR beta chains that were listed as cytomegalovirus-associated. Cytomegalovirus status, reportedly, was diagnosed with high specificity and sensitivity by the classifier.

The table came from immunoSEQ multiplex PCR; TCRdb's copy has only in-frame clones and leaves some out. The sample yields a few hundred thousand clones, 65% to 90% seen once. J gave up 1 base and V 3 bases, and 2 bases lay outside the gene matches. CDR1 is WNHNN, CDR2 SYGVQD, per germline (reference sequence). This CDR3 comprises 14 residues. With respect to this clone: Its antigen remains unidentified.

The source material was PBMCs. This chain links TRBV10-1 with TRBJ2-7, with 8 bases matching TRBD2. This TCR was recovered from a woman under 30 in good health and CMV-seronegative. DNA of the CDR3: TGCGCCAGCAGTGATAGCGGGACTTCCTACGAGCAGTACTTC. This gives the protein CASSDSGTSYEQYF.